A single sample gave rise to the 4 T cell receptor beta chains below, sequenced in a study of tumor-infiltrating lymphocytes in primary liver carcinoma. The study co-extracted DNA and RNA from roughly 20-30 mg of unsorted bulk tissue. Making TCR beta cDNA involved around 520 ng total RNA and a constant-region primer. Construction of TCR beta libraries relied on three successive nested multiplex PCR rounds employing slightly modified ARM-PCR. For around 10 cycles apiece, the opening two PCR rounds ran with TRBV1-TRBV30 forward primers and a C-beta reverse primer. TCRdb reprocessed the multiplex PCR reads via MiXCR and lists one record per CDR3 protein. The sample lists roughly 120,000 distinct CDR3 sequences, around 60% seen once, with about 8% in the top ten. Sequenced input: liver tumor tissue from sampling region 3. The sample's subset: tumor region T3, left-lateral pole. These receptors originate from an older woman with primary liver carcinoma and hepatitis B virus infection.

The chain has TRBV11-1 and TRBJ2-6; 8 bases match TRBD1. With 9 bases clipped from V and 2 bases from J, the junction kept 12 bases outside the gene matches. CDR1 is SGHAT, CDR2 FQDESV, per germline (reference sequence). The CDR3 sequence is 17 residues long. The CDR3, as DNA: TGTGCCAGAGGCGCCAGGACAGGGACTCCTGGGGCCAACGTCCTGACTTTC. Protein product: CARGARTGTPGANVLTF.

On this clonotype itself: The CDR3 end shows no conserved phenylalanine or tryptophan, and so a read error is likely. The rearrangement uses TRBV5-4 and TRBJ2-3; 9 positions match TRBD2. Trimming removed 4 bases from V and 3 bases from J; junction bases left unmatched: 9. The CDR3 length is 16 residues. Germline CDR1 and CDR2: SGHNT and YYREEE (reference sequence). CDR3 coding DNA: TGTGCCAGCAGCCTGGGCGGGAGGGGTGGGACAGATACGCAGTATTCT. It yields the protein CASSLGGRGGTDTQYS.

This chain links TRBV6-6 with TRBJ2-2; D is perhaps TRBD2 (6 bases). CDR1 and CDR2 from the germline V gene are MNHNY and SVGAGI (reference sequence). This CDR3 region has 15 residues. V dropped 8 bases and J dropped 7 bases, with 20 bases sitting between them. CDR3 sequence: CASLGSSGLIGELFF. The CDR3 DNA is TGTGCCAGCCTCGGATCCAGCGGGTTAATCGGGGAGCTGTTTTTT.

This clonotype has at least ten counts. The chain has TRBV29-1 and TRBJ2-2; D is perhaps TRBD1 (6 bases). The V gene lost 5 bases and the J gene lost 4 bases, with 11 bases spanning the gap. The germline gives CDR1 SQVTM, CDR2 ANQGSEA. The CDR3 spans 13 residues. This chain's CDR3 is CSVRGQSTGELFF. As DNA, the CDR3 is TGCAGCGTTAGAGGACAGTCCACCGGGGAGCTGTTTTTT.